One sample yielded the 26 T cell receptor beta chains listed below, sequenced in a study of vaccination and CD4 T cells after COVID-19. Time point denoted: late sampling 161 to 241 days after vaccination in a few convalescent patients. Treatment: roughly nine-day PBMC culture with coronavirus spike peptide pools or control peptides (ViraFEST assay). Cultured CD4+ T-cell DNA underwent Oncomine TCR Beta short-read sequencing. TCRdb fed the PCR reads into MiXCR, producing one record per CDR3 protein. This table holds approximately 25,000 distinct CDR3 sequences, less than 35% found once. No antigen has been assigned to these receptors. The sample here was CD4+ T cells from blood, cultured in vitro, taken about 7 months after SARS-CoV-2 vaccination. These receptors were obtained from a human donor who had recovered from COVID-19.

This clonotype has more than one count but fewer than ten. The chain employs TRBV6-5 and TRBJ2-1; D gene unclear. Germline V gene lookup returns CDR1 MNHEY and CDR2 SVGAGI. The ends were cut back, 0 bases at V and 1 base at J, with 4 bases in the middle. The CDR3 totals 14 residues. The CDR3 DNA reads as TGTGCCAGCAGTTACTCCCGTTCCTACAATGAGCAGTTCTTC. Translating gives CASSYSRSYNEQFF.

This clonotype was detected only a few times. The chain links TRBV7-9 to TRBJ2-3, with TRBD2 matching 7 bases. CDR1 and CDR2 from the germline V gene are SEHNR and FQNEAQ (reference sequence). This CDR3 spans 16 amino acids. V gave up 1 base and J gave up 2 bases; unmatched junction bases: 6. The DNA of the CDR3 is TGTGCCAGCAGCTTAGGGGAGGGGTCCGCCACAGATACGCAGTATTTT. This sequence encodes CASSLGEGSATDTQYF. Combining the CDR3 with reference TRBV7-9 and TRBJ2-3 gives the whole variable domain DTGVSQNPRHKITKRGQNVTFRCDPISEHNRLYWYRQTLGQGPEFLTYFQNEAQLEKSRLLSDRFSAERPKGSFSTLEIQRTEQGDSAMYLCASSLGEGSATDTQYFGPGTRLTVL.

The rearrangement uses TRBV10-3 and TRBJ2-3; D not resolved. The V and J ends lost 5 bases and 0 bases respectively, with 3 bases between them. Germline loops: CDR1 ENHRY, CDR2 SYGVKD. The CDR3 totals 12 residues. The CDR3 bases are TGTGCCATCAGTCTTAGCACAGATACGCAGTATTTT. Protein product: CAISLSTDTQYF.

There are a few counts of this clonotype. CDR3 region: CASSPGGGGADTQYF. DNA for the CDR3: TGTGCCAGCAGCCCAGGGGGCGGGGGAGCAGATACGCAGTATTTT. This chain joins TRBV11-3 and TRBJ2-3; D may be TRBD1 (8 bases). V was cut by 5 bases and J by 4 bases, with 16 bases left in between. Germline CDR1 and CDR2: SGHNT and YENEEA. CDR3 length: 15 residues.

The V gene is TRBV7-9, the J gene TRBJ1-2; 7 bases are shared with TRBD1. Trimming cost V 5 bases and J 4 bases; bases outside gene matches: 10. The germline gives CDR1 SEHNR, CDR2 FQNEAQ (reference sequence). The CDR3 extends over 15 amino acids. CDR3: CASSPGQAILYGYTF. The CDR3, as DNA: TGTGCCAGCAGCCCCGGACAGGCAATCCTCTATGGCTACACCTTC. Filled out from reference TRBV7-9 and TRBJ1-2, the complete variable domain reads DTGVSQNPRHKITKRGQNVTFRCDPISEHNRLYWYRQTLGQGPEFLTYFQNEAQLEKSRLLSDRFSAERPKGSFSTLEIQRTEQGDSAMYLCASSPGQAILYGYTFGSGTRLTVV.

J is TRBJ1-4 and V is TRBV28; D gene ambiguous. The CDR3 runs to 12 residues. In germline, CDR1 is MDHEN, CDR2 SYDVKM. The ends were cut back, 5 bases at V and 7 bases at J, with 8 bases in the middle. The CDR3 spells CASSRTGEKLFF. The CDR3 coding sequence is TGTGCCAGCAGTAGGACGGGTGAAAAACTGTTTTTT.

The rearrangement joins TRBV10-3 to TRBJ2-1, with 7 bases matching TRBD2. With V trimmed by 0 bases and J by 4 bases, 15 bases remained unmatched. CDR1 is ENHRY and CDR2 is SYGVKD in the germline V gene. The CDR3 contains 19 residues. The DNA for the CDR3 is TGTGCCATCAGTGAGTCAAGGGCGGGAGTCCGGGCGTCTTACAATGAGCAGTTCTTC. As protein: CAISESRAGVRASYNEQFF.

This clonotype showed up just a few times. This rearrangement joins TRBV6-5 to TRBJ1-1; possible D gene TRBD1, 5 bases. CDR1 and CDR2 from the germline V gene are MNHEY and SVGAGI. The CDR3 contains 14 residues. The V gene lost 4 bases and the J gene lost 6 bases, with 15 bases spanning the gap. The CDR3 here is CASSSPYRGAEAFF. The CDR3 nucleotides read TGTGCCAGCAGTTCCCCCTATAGAGGGGCTGAAGCTTTCTTT.

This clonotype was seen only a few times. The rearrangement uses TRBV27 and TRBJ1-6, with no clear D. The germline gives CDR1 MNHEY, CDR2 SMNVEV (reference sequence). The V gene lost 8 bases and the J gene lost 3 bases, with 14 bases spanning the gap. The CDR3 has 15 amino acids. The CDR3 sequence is CASHGRGIYNSPLHF. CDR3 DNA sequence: TGTGCCAGCCACGGTCGGGGAATCTATAATTCACCCCTCCACTTT.

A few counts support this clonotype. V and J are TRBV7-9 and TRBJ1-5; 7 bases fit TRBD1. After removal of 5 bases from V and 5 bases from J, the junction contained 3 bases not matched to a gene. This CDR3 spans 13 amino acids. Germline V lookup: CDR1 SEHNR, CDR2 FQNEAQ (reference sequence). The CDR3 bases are TGTGCCAGCAGCCCAACAGGGGATCAGCCCCAGCATTTT. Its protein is CASSPTGDQPQHF. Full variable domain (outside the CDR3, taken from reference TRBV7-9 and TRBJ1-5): DTGVSQNPRHKITKRGQNVTFRCDPISEHNRLYWYRQTLGQGPEFLTYFQNEAQLEKSRLLSDRFSAERPKGSFSTLEIQRTEQGDSAMYLCASSPTGDQPQHFGDGTRLSIL.

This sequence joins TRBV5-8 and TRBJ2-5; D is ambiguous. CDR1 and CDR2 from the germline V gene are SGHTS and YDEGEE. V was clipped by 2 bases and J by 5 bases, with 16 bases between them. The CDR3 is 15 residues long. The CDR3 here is CASSFYAQVGETQYF. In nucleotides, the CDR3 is TGTGCCAGCAGCTTCTACGCGCAGGTCGGGGAGACCCAGTACTTC.

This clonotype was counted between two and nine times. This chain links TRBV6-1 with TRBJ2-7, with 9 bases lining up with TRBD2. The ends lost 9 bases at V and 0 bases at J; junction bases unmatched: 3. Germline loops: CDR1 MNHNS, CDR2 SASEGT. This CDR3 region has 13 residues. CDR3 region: CASRGRASYEQYF. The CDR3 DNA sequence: TGTGCCAGTCGCGGGAGGGCCTCCTACGAGCAGTACTTC.

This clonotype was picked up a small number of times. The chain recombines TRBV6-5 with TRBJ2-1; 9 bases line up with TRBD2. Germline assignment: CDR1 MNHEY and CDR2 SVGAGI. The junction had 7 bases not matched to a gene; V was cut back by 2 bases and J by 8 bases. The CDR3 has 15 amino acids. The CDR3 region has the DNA TGTGCCAGCAGTTACGGCCTAGCGGGACCCTATGAGCAGTTCTTC. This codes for CASSYGLAGPYEQFF.

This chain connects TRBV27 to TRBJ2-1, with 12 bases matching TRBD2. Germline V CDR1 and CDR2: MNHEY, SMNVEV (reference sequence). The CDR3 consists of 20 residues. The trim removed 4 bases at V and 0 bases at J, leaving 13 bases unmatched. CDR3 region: CASSSGVGTSGFLSYNEQFF. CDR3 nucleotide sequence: TGTGCCAGCAGTTCAGGTGTTGGGACTAGCGGGTTCCTCTCCTACAATGAGCAGTTCTTC.

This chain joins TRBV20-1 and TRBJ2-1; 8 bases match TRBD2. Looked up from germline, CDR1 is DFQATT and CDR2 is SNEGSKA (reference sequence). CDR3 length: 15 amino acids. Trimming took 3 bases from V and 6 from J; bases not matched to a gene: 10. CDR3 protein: CSASDGTRIGNEQFF. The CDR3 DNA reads TGCAGTGCTAGTGATGGGACTAGGATTGGCAATGAGCAGTTCTTC.

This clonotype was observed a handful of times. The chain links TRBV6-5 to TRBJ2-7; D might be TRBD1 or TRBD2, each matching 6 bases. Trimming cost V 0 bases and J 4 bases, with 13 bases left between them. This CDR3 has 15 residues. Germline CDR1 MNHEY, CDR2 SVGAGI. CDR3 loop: CASSYSQGRRYEQYF. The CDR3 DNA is TGTGCCAGCAGTTACTCCCAGGGGAGGAGGTACGAGCAGTACTTC.

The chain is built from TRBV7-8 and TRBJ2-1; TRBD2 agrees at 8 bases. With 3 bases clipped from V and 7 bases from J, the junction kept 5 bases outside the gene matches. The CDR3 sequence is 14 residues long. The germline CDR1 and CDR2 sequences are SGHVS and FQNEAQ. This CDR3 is CASSLAGGFNEQFF. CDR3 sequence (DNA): TGTGCCAGCAGCTTGGCGGGAGGATTTAATGAGCAGTTCTTC.

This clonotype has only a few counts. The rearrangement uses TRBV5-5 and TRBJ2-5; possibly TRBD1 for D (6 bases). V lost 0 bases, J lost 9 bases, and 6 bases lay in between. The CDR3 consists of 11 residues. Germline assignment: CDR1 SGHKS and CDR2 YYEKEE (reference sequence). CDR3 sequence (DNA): TGTGCCAGCAGCTTGGAGGGGGCCCAGTACTTC. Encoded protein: CASSLEGAQYF.

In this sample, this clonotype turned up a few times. CDR3 residues: CALLYSTVYNEQFF. As DNA, the CDR3 is TGTGCCCTGTTGTACAGCACTGTCTACAATGAGCAGTTCTTC. J is TRBJ2-1 and V is TRBV6-1, with D unresolved. Between the trimmed V and J ends, which lost 11 bases and 3 bases, there was a span of 17 bases. The CDR3 runs 14 residues. CDR1 and CDR2 from the germline V gene are MNHNS and SASEGT.

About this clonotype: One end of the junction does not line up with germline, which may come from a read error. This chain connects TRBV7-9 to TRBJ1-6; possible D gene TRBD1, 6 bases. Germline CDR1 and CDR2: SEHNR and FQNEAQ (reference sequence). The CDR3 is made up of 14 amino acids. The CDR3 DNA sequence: TGTACCAGCAGTTTATGGGACATCAATTCACCCCTCCACTTT. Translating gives CTSSLWDINSPLHF.

CDR3 nucleotide sequence: TGTGCCAGCAGCTTATTGGGCCCAGGGCCCTCAGATACGCAGTATTTT. This translates into CASSLLGPGPSDTQYF. This sequence joins TRBV7-2 and TRBJ2-3; a weak D match, TRBD1 (5 bases). Germline V CDR1 and CDR2: SGHTA, FQGNSA. V gave up 2 bases and J gave up 4 bases, with 16 bases separating them. The CDR3 sequence is 16 residues long.

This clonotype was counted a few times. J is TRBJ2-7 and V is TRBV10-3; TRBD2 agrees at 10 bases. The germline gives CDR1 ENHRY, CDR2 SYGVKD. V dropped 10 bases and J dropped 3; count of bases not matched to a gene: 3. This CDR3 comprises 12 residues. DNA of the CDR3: TGTGCCACCAAGCGGGAGGGCTACGAGCAGTACTTC. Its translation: CATKREGYEQYF.

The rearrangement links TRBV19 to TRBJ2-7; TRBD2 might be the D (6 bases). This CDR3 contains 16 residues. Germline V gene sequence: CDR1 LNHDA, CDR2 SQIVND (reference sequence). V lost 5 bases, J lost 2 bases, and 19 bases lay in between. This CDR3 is CASSPVRGKKTYEQYF. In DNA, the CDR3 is TGTGCCAGTAGTCCCGTTCGGGGGAAGAAGACCTACGAGCAGTACTTC.

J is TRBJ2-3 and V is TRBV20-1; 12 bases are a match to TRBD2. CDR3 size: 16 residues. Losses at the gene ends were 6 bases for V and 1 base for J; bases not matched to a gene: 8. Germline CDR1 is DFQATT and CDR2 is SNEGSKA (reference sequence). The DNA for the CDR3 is TGCAGTGCCCGTGGGACTAGCGGGCTGGGCACAGATACGCAGTATTTT. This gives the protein CSARGTSGLGTDTQYF.

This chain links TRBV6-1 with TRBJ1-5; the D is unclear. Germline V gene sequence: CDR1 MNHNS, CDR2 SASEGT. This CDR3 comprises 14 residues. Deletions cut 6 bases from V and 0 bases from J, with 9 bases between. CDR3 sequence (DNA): TGTGCCAGCAGACCCGAACTTAGCAATCAGCCCCAGCATTTT. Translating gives CASRPELSNQPQHF.

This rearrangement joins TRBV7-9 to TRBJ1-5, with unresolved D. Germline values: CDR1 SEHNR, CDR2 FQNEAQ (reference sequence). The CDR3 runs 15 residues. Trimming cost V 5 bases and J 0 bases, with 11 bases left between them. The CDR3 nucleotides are TGTGCCAGCAGCCCTGGGCTGAATAGCAATCAGCCCCAGCATTTT. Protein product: CASSPGLNSNQPQHF.